This TCR beta chain was found in a study of blood T cell repertoires in COVID-19. Clones were sequenced by immunoSEQ multiplex PCR, and TCRdb holds only the in-frame ones, with some missing. The sample consists of some 190,000 clones, more than 75% of them appearing once. The study drew participants aged roughly 18 to 95 years from around 24 US areas. Membership in each cohort depended on participant-reported clinical history. This sequence originates from a man aged 55 to 70 who had been exposed to COVID-19. Material: PBMCs or T cells enriched from blood (not recorded which).

The CDR3 DNA reads as TGTGCCAGTAGTACTCAAGCGGGAGGGCGTGAGCAGTTCTTC. It translates to CASSTQAGGREQFF. This chain connects TRBV19 to TRBJ2-1; 10 nucleotides agree with TRBD2. After removal of 4 bases from V and 9 bases from J, the junction contained 6 bases not matched to a gene. This CDR3 has 14 residues. Germline assignment: CDR1 LNHDA and CDR2 SQIVND (reference sequence). The whole variable domain, remainder taken from reference TRBV19 and TRBJ2-1, is DGGITQSPKYLFRKEGQNVTLSCEQNLNHDAMYWYRQDPGQGLRLIYYSQIVNDFQKGDIAEGYSVSREKKESFPLTVTSAQKNPTAFYLCASSTQAGGREQFFGPGTRLTVL.